This TCR beta chain was recovered during a study of CD8 T cells in ankylosing spondylitis. V lost 0 bases and J lost 6; bases outside the gene matches: 6. Germline V CDR1 and CDR2: SGDLS, YYNGEE. The CDR3 length is 14 residues. The sample holds many counts of this clonotype. A single record per CDR3 protein comes from TCRdb applying MiXCR to the 5' RACE reads. The sample has about 25,000 distinct CDR3 sequences, under 3% seen once; the top ten hold approximately 7.6%. This receptor was identified in a female donor with ankylosing spondylitis or in good health (not recorded which). Sequencing was carried out using blood, either unsorted or a sorted T cell fraction (not recorded which). The chain is built from TRBV9 and TRBJ2-7; 7 nucleotides line up with TRBD1. The CDR3 protein is CASSVEGQLGEQYF. CDR3 DNA: TGTGCCAGCAGCGTAGAGGGACAGCTGGGCGAGCAGTACTTC.